These 21 T cell receptor beta chains came from one sample sequenced in a study of shared clonotypes between healthy human individuals. Clones were read by immunoSEQ multiplex PCR, and TCRdb kept only the in-frame ones, dropping some. The top ten hold approximately 0.13% of the sample, which has some 2,400,000 clones, around 95% seen once. Input material: naive CD4+ T cells sorted from blood. Subset in this sample: CD45RA+ positively selected. The receptors derive from a man between 18 and 35 years old in good health.

The J gene is TRBJ1-6, the V gene TRBV27; TRBD1 agrees at 8 bases. Unmatched junction bases numbered 1, after V lost 0 bases and J lost 3 bases. The germline gives CDR1 MNHEY, CDR2 SMNVEV (reference sequence). CDR3 length: 16 residues. In DNA, the CDR3 is TGTGCCAGCAGTTTATCCACAGGGGGCTATAATTCACCCCTCCACTTT. This gives the protein CASSLSTGGYNSPLHF.

The chain recombines TRBV12-5 with TRBJ1-1, with D possibly matching TRBD1 (6 bases). V lost 7 bases to trimming and J lost 1 base, with 13 bases between them. The CDR3 runs 14 residues. Looked up from germline, CDR1 is LGHNT and CDR2 is FRNRAP. CDR3 protein: CASAMPGQNTEAFF. DNA of the CDR3: TGTGCTAGTGCGATGCCGGGACAGAACACTGAAGCTTTCTTT.

The gene calls are TRBV28 and TRBJ1-6, with a possible D match to TRBD1 (6 bases). CDR3 size: 18 residues. Germline V CDR1 and CDR2: MDHEN, SYDVKM. V lost 4 bases and J 7 bases, leaving 23 bases between the germline ends. The CDR3 DNA is TGTGCCAGCAGTTCACCCTTATTGGCAGGGGCCGCCAATTCACCCCTCCACTTT. Translating gives CASSSPLLAGAANSPLHF.

The J gene is TRBJ2-7, the V gene TRBV18, with 8 positions matching TRBD1. J was trimmed by 4 bases and V by 6 bases; bases with no gene match: 11. Per germline, CDR1 KGHSH and CDR2 LQKENI. The CDR3 contains 15 residues. The CDR3 protein is CASSPPARGLYEQYF. CDR3 nucleotides: TGTGCCAGCTCCCCGCCGGCCAGGGGGCTATACGAGCAGTACTTC. The entire variable domain, with the rest obtained from reference TRBV18 and TRBJ2-7, is as follows: NAGVMQNPRHLVRRRGQEARLRCSPMKGHSHVYWYRQLPEEGLKFMVYLQKENIIDESGMPKERFSAEFPKEGPSILRIQQVVRGDSAAYFCASSPPARGLYEQYFGPGTRLTVT.

CDR3 residues: CAWGTVSEAFF. The CDR3 DNA is TGTGCCTGGGGGACAGTTTCCGAAGCTTTCTTT. The chain is built from TRBV30 and TRBJ1-1, with 7 bases that match TRBD1. Trimming at V came to 5 bases and at J to 8 bases, leaving 5 bases not matched to a gene. The germline gives CDR1 GTSNPN, CDR2 SVGIG (reference sequence). The CDR3 is 11 residues long. Together with reference TRBV30 and TRBJ1-1, the CDR3 gives the full variable domain: SQTIHQWPATLVQPVGSPLSLECTVEGTSNPNLYWYRQAAGRGLQLLFYSVGIGQISSEVPQNLSASRPQDRQFILSSKKLLLSDSGFYLCAWGTVSEAFFGQGTRLTVV.

The chain employs TRBV5-1 and TRBJ1-1; the D gene is possibly TRBD1 (6 bases). The CDR3 sequence is 16 residues long. V was pared by 0 bases and J by 1 base, with 13 bases between. Germline CDR1 is SGHRS and CDR2 is YFSETQ. Here the CDR3 reads CASSLDSGAGNTEAFF. DNA of the CDR3: TGCGCCAGCAGCTTGGATTCAGGGGCTGGGAACACTGAAGCTTTCTTT.

V is TRBV5-6 and J is TRBJ2-3; no firm D call. Trimming removed 0 bases from V and 3 bases from J, with 8 bases in between. CDR1 is SGHDT and CDR2 is YYEEEE in the germline V gene. The CDR3 runs to 14 residues. The CDR3 sequence is CASSLDERTDTQYF. The DNA of the CDR3 is TGTGCCAGCAGCTTGGACGAGAGGACAGATACGCAGTATTTT.

This clone was observed a single time. This chain connects TRBV11-2 to TRBJ1-4; D is unresolved. The CDR3 spans 15 residues. Germline V lookup: CDR1 SGHAT, CDR2 FQNNGV. The ends were cut back, 1 base at V and 3 bases at J, with 9 bases in the middle. CDR3 coding DNA: TGTGCCAGCAGCTTAGGGGGAGTGCCTAATGAAAAACTGTTTTTT. This gives the protein CASSLGGVPNEKLFF.

The genes are TRBV9 and TRBJ2-4, with a tentative D call TRBD1 (7 bases). This CDR3 has 15 amino acids. V was trimmed by 0 bases and J by 6 bases, leaving 13 bases between them. Looked up from germline, CDR1 is SGDLS and CDR2 is YYNGEE. The CDR3 loop reads CASSVGDREVNIQYF. In nucleotides, the CDR3 is TGTGCCAGCAGCGTAGGCGACAGGGAGGTAAACATTCAGTACTTC.

This chain links TRBV6-1 with TRBJ1-4; D gene ambiguous. With 1 base removed from V and 6 bases from J, the gap between germline ends came to 6 bases. Germline-derived CDR1 and CDR2 are MNHNS and SASEGT. This CDR3 comprises 13 residues. The CDR3 spells CASSEGVYEKLFF. CDR3 nucleotide sequence: TGTGCCAGCAGTGAAGGGGTTTATGAAAAACTGTTTTTT.

The rearrangement links TRBV11-2 to TRBJ2-5; perhaps TRBD2 as D (6 bases). V dropped 5 bases and J dropped 3 bases, with 10 bases sitting between them. Germline V CDR1 and CDR2: SGHAT, FQNNGV. This CDR3 contains 13 residues. The DNA for the CDR3 is TGTGCCAGCAGCCGACTAGGGAAAGAGACCCAGTACTTC. Translated, it gives CASSRLGKETQYF.

The rearrangement links TRBV5-6 to TRBJ1-4; D gene ambiguous. The V end was cut by 0 bases, the J end by 7 bases, with 13 bases between. This CDR3 contains 15 residues. Per the germline V gene, CDR1 is SGHDT and CDR2 is YYEEEE. The CDR3 DNA reads TGTGCCAGCAGCTTGGGGGTTAGCGGTGGTGAAAAACTGTTTTTT. Translation: CASSLGVSGGEKLFF. The full variable domain, completed using reference TRBV5-6 and TRBJ1-4, is DAGVTQSPTHLIKTRGQQVTLRCSPKSGHDTVSWYQQALGQGPQFIFQYYEEEERQRGNFPDRFSGHQFPNYSSELNVNALLLGDSALYLCASSLGVSGGEKLFFGSGTQLSVL.

With respect to this clone: It is unclear where the CDR3 begins or ends on the DNA, so no DNA is shown, and the CDR3 is as TCRdb lists it. CDR3 amino acids: CASSVVGGGNAF. V gene TRBV9 combines with J gene TRBJ1-2. The CDR3 is 12 amino acids long, termini counted. Germline loops: CDR1 SGDLS, CDR2 YYNGEE.

J is TRBJ2-2 and V is TRBV5-1; D might be TRBD2 (6 bases). The CDR3 extends over 16 amino acids. Trimming removed 4 bases at V and 1 base at J, with 14 bases between. Per the germline V gene, CDR1 is SGHRS and CDR2 is YFSETQ. DNA of the CDR3: TGCGCCAGCAGCCTGAGTGGAGGGGTGAACACCGGGGAGCTGTTTTTT. Encoded protein: CASSLSGGVNTGELFF.

The chain joins TRBV11-2 to TRBJ1-2; 7 bases map to TRBD1. The germline V gene encodes CDR1 SGHAT and CDR2 FQNNGV. The V gene end was trimmed by 6 bases and the J gene end by 4 bases; junction bases not matched to a gene: 11. This CDR3 region has 15 residues. The DNA for the CDR3 is TGTGCCAGCAGTCCCCGACAGGGCCTTCCCTATGGCTACACCTTC. This gives the protein CASSPRQGLPYGYTF.

Only one count was recorded for this clone. The chain is built from TRBV18 and TRBJ1-2; 11 positions match TRBD1. V dropped 3 bases and J dropped 10; count of bases not matched to a gene: 4. CDR1 and CDR2 from the germline V gene are KGHSH and LQKENI. This CDR3 has 13 residues. The CDR3 DNA is TGTGCCAGCTCACCGGGGACAGGGGGTGACTACACCTTC. This gives the protein CASSPGTGGDYTF.

A remark on this clone: Mismatch with germline at one junction end may stem from a read error. This sequence joins TRBV4-3 and TRBJ2-7; D gene unclear. Germline V gene lookup returns CDR1 LGHNA and CDR2 YSLEER. The CDR3 is 8 residues long. CDR3 bases: TGCGCCAGCAGCCAAGCCCTCTTC. Protein: CASSQALF.

The CDR3 loop reads CASSYTSGRALEQYF. The CDR3, as DNA: TGTGCCAGCAGTTACACTAGCGGGAGGGCCCTCGAGCAGTACTTC. The gene calls are TRBV6-6 and TRBJ2-7; 13 nucleotides agree with TRBD2. The V gene's germline CDR1 is MNHNY and CDR2 SVGAGI (reference sequence). The junction had 4 bases not matched to a gene; V was cut back by 2 bases and J by 6 bases. CDR3 length: 15 amino acids.

The chain recombines TRBV7-8 with TRBJ1-5; possibly TRBD1 for D (6 bases). The germline V gene encodes CDR1 SGHVS and CDR2 FQNEAQ. The V gene lost 4 bases and the J gene lost 7 bases, with 17 bases spanning the gap. The CDR3 consists of 15 residues. The CDR3 DNA follows: TGTGCCAGCAGCTGGCAGGATAACCAGGGGCAGCCCCAGCATTTT. This sequence encodes CASSWQDNQGQPQHF.

The gene calls are TRBV6-1 and TRBJ1-5; a possible D gene is TRBD1 (6 bases). The length of the CDR3 is 14 residues. CDR1 and CDR2 (germline): MNHNS, SASEGT. V was cut by 4 bases and J by 1 base, with 8 bases left in between. CDR3 in amino acids: CASSAQGSNQPQHF. The CDR3, as DNA: TGTGCCAGCAGTGCCCAGGGGAGCAATCAGCCCCAGCATTTT.

The rearrangement joins TRBV15 to TRBJ2-7; 9 bases agree with TRBD2. With 0 bases clipped from V and 3 bases from J, the junction kept 9 bases outside the gene matches. There are 17 residues in the CDR3. Germline CDR1 and CDR2: LNHNV and YYDKDF (reference sequence). In DNA form, the CDR3 reads TGTGCCACCAGCAGAGATCCGTTAGCGGGAGCGAACTACGAGCAGTACTTC. This codes for CATSRDPLAGANYEQYF.